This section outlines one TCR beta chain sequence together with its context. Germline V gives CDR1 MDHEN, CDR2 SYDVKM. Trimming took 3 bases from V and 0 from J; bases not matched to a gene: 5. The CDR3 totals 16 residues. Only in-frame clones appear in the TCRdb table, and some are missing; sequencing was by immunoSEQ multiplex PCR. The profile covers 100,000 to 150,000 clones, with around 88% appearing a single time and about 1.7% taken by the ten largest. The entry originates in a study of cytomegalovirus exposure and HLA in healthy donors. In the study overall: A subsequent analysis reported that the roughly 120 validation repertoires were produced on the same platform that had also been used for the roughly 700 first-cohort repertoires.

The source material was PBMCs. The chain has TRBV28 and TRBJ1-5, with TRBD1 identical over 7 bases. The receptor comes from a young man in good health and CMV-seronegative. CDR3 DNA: TGTGCCAGCAGTTTCAGGACAGGATATAGCAATCAGCCCCAGCATTTT. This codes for CASSFRTGYSNQPQHF.